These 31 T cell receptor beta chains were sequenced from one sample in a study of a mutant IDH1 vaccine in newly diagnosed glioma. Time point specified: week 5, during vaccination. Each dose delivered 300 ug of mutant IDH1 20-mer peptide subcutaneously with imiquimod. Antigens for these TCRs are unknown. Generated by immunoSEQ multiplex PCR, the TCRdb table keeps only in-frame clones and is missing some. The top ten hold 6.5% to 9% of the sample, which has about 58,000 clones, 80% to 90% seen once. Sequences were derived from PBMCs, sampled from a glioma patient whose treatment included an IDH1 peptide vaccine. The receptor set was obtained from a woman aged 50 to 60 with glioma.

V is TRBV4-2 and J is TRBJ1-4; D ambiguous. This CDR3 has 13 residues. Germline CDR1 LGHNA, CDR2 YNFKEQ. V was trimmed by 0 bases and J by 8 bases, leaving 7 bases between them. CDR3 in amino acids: CASSQELREKLFF. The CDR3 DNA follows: TGTGCCAGCAGCCAAGAGTTGAGGGAAAAACTGTTTTTT.

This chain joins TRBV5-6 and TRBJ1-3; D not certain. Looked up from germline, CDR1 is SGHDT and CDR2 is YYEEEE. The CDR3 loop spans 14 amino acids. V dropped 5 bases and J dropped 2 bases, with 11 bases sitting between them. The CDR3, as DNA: TGTGCCAGCAGTCACCCCAAAACTGGAAACACCATATATTTT. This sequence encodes CASSHPKTGNTIYF.

The CDR3 DNA sequence: TGTGCCAGCAGTCCCGGGACAGGGGCTGGAAACACCATATATTTT. It encodes CASSPGTGAGNTIYF. The chain combines TRBV7-2 with TRBJ1-3; 10 nucleotides align to TRBD1. CDR1 and CDR2 (germline): SGHTA, FQGNSA. There are 15 residues in the CDR3. J gave up 2 bases and V 6 bases, and 4 bases lay outside the gene matches.

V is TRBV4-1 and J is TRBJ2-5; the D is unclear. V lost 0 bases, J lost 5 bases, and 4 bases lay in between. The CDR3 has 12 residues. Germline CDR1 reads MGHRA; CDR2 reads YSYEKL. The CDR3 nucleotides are TGCGCCAGCAGCCAAGATTTGGAGACCCAGTACTTC. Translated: CASSQDLETQYF.

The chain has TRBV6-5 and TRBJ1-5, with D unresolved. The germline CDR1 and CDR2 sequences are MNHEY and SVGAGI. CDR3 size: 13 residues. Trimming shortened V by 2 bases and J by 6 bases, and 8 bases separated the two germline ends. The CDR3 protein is CASSYTSGQPQHF. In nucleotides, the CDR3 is TGTGCCAGCAGTTACACATCGGGTCAGCCCCAGCATTTT.

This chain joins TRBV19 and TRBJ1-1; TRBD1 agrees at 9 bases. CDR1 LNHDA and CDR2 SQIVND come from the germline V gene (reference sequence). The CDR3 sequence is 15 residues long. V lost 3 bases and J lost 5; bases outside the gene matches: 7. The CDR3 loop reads CASSMRGQGGTEAFF. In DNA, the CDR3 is TGTGCCAGTAGTATGCGGGGACAGGGAGGAACTGAAGCTTTCTTT.

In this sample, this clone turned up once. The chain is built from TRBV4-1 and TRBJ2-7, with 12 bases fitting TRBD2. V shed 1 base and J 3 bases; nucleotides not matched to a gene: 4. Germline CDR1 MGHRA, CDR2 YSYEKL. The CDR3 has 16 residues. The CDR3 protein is CASSQVWTSGDYEQYF. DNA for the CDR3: TGCGCCAGCAGCCAAGTGTGGACTAGCGGGGACTACGAGCAGTACTTC.

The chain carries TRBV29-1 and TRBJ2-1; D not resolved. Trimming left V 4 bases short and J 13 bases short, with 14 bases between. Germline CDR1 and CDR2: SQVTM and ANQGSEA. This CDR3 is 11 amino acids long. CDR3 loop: CSVVWSGSQFF. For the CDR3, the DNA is TGCAGCGTTGTTTGGTCTGGGTCTCAGTTCTTC.

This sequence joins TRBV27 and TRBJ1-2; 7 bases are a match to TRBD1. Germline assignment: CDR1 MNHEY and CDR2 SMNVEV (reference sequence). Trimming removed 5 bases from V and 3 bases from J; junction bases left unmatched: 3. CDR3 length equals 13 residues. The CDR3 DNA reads TGTGCCAGCAGTCCAGGACAGGACTATGGCTACACCTTC. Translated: CASSPGQDYGYTF.

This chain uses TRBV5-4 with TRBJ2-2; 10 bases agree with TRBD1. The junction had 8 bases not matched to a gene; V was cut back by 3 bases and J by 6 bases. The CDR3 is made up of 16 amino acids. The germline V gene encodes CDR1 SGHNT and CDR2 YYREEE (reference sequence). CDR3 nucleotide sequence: TGTGCCAGCAGCTCCCCCGGGACAGGGGCGCCCGGGGAGCTGTTTTTT. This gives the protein CASSSPGTGAPGELFF.

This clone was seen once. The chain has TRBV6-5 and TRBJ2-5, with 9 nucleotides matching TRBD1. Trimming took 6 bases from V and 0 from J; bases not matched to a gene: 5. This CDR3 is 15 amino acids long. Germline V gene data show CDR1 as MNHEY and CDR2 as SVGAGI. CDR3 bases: TGTGCCAGCAGCGCCGGGACAGGGCACCAAGAGACCCAGTACTTC. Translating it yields CASSAGTGHQETQYF.

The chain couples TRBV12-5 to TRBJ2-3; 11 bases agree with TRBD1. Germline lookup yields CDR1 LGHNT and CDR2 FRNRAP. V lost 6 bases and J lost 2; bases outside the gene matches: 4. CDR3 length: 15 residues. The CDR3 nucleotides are TGTGCTAGTGGGAGGGGACAGGGGGACACAGATACGCAGTATTTT. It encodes CASGRGQGDTDTQYF.

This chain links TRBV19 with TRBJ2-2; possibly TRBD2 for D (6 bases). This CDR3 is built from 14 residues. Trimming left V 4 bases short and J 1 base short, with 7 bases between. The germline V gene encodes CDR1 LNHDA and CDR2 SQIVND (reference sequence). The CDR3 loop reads CASSKTRNTGELFF. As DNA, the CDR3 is TGTGCCAGTAGTAAGACTAGGAACACCGGGGAGCTGTTTTTT.

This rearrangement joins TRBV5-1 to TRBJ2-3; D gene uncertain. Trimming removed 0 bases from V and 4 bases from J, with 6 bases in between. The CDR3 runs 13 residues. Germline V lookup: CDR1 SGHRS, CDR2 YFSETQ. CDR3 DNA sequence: TGCGCCAGCAGCTTGGGAATGTCAGATACGCAGTATTTT. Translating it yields CASSLGMSDTQYF.

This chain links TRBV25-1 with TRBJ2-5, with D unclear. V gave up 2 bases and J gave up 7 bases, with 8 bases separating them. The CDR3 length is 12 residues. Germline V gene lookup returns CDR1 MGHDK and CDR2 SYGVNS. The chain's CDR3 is CASSERPGTQYF. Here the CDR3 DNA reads TGTGCCAGCAGTGAAAGACCAGGGACCCAGTACTTC.

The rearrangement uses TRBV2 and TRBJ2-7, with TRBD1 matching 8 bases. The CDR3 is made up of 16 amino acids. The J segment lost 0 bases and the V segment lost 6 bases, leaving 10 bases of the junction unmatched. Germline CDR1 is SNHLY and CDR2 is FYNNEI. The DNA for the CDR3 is TGTGCCAGCAGCCGACAGGGGTCTTACGGCTCCTACGAGCAGTACTTC. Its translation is CASSRQGSYGSYEQYF.

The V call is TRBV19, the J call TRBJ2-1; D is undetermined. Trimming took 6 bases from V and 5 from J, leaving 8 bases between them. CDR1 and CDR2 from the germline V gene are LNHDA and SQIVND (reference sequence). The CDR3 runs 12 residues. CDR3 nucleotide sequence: TGTGCCAGTAGGCCGGGTAACAATGAGCAGTTCTTC. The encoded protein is CASRPGNNEQFF. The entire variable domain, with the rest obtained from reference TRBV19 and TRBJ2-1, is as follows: DGGITQSPKYLFRKEGQNVTLSCEQNLNHDAMYWYRQDPGQGLRLIYYSQIVNDFQKGDIAEGYSVSREKKESFPLTVTSAQKNPTAFYLCASRPGNNEQFFGPGTRLTVL.

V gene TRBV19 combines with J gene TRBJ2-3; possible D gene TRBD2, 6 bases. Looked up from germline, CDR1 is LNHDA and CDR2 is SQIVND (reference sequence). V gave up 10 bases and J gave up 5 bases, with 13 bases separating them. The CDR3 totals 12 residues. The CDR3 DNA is TGTGCCACCACCACAGCGGGAGATACGCAGTATTTT. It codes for CATTTAGDTQYF.

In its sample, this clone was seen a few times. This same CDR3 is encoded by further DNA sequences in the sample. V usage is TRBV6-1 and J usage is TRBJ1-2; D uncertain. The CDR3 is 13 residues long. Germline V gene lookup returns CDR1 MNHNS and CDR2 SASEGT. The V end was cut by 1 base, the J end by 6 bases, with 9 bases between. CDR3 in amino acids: CASSEGGSHGYTF. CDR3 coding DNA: TGTGCCAGCAGTGAAGGAGGGTCGCATGGCTACACCTTC.

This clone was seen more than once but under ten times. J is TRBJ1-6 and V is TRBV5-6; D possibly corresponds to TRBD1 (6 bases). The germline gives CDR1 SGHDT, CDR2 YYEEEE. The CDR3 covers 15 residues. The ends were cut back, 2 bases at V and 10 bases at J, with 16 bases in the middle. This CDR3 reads CASSLRDTRGSPLHF. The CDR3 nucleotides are TGTGCCAGCAGCTTAAGGGACACCAGAGGGTCACCCCTCCACTTT.

CDR3 nucleotides: TGTGCCAGCAGCGTAGGCACGGAGGCTACGCAGTATTTT. It codes for CASSVGTEATQYF. The chain uses TRBV9 and TRBJ2-3, with TRBD2 as a possible D gene (5 bases). Germline CDR1 and CDR2: SGDLS and YYNGEE. CDR3 length equals 13 residues. Trimming cost V 0 bases and J 8 bases, with 10 bases left between them. Full variable domain (rest looked up from reference TRBV9 and TRBJ2-3): DSGVTQTPKHLITATGQRVTLRCSPRSGDLSVYWYQQSLDQGLQFLIQYYNGEERAKGNILERFSAQQFPDLHSELNLSSLELGDSALYFCASSVGTEATQYFGPGTRLTVL.

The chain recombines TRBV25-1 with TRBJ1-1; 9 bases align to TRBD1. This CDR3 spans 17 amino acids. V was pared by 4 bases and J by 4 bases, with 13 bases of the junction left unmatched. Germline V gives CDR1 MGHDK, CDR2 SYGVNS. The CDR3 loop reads CASSGGTGGGRFTEAFF. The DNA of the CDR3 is TGTGCCAGCAGTGGGGGAACAGGGGGCGGTCGGTTCACTGAAGCTTTCTTT.

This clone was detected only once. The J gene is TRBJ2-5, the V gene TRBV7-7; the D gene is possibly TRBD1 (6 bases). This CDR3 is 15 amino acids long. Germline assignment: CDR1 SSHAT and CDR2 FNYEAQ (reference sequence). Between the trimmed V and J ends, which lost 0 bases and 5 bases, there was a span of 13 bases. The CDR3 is CASSLAGASGETQYF. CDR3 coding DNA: TGTGCCAGCAGCTTAGCGGGGGCCTCCGGGGAGACCCAGTACTTC.

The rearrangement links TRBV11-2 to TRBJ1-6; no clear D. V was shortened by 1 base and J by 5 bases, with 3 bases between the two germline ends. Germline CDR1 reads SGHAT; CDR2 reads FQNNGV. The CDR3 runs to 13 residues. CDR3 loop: CASSLANNSPLHF. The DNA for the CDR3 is TGTGCCAGCAGCTTAGCGAATAATTCACCCCTCCACTTT.

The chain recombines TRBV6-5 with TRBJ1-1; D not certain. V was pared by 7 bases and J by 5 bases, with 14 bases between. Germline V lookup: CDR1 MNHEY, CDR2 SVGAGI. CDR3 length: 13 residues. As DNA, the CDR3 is TGTGCCAGCATCCCGATAGGAGGGACTGAAGCTTTCTTT. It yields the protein CASIPIGGTEAFF.

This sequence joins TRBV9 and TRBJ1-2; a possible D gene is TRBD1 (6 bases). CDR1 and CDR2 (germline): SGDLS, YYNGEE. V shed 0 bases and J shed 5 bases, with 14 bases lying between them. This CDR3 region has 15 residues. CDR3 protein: CASSVGGGVGYGYTF. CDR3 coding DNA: TGTGCCAGCAGCGTAGGAGGGGGGGTGGGATATGGCTACACCTTC.

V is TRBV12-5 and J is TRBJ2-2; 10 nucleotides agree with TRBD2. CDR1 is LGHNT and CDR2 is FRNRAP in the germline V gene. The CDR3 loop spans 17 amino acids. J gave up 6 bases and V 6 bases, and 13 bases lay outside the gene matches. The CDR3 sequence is CASGDTELAGTSGELFF. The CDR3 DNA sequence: TGTGCTAGTGGCGATACGGAACTAGCGGGGACCTCCGGGGAGCTGTTTTTT.

CDR3 sequence (DNA): TGCGCCAGCAAGCCGACAGGGCTGGAGGAGGGCTACACCTTC. Protein sequence: CASKPTGLEEGYTF. V is TRBV10-1 and J is TRBJ1-2; 7 positions agree with TRBD1. The CDR3 is 14 amino acids. Germline V gene sequence: CDR1 WNHNN, CDR2 SYGVQD (reference sequence). J gave up 8 bases and V 7 bases, and 13 bases lay outside the gene matches.

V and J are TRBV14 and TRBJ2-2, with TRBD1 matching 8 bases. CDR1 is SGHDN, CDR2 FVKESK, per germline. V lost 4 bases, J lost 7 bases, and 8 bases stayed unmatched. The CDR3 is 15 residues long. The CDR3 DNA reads TGTGCCAGCAGCCCAAGACCGACAGGGGTCGGGGAGCTGTTTTTT. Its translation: CASSPRPTGVGELFF.

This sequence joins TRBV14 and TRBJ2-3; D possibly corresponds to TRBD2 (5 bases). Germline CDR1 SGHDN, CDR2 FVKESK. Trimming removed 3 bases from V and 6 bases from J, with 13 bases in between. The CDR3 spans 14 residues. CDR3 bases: TGTGCCAGCAGCCAGCTTTTGGGAGCGGATACGCAGTATTTT. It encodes CASSQLLGADTQYF.

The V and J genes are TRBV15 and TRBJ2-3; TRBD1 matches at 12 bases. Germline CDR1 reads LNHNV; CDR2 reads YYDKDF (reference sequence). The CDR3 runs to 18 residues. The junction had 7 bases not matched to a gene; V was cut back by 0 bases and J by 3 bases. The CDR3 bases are TGTGCCACCAGCAGAGACCTACCGGGACAGGGGGCAACAGATACGCAGTATTTT. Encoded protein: CATSRDLPGQGATDTQYF.